These T cell receptor beta chains were read from a single sample in a study of blood T cell repertoires in COVID-19. The table came from immunoSEQ multiplex PCR; TCRdb's copy has only in-frame clones and leaves some out. The sample carries around 230,000 clones, around 88% recorded once. The sequenced material came from PBMCs or T cells enriched from blood (not recorded which). The receptors stem from a woman aged 40 to 49 with acute COVID-19. Both conserved end residues are part of each CDR3. The D gene is left open where the match is weak. Not every row has a clone size; where given, it reads once, few, many or a size class.

NA	TRBV10-1	TRBJ2-1	TRBD2	CASSGLAGGFGQFF	TGCGCCAGCAGTGGACTAGCGGGAGGATTCGGGCAGTTCTTC
NA	TRBV24-1	TRBJ1-2	TRBD1	CATSDPGQGIYTF	TGTGCCACCAGTGATCCGGGACAGGGTATCTACACCTTC
NA	TRBV27	TRBJ1-2	TRBD1	CASSFGQGAYGYTF	TGTGCCAGCAGTTTTGGACAGGGGGCTTATGGCTACACCTTC
NA	TRBV5-1	TRBJ1-2	TRBD1	CASSTQGARDGYTF	TGCGCCAGCAGCACCCAGGGGGCTAGGGATGGCTACACCTTC
NA	TRBV7-9	TRBJ2-3	NA	CASSRDTHTDTQYF	TGTGCCAGCAGCCGGGACACACACACAGATACGCAGTATTTT
NA	TRBV19	TRBJ1-2	NA	CASSMGAGRPFPYGYTF	TGTGCCAGTAGTATGGGAGCGGGACGCCCGTTTCCCTATGGCTACACCTTC
NA	TRBV9	TRBJ1-4	NA	CASSVVQANYEKLFF	TGTGCCAGCAGCGTAGTGCAGGCCAATTATGAAAAACTGTTTTTT
NA	TRBV6-6	TRBJ2-7	NA	CAGHVGNYEQYF	TGTGCCGGGCACGTAGGTAACTACGAGCAGTACTTC
NA	TRBV30	TRBJ1-6	NA	CAWSRGYSYNSPLHF	TGTGCCTGGAGTCGCGGGTACTCCTATAATTCACCCCTCCACTTT
NA	TRBV5-5	TRBJ1-5	TRBD1	CASSIGQGMGQPQHF	TGTGCCAGCAGCATAGGACAGGGGATGGGTCAGCCCCAGCATTTT
NA	TRBV3-1/TRBV3-2	TRBJ2-7	NA	CASSPSSRGLKGEQYF	TGTGCCAGCAGCCCCTCCTCCCGCGGGCTCAAAGGCGAGCAGTACTTC
NA	TRBV2	TRBJ2-4	TRBD1	CASSGTASKNIQYF	TGTGCCAGCAGCGGGACAGCCTCCAAAAACATTCAGTACTTC
NA	TRBV7-3	TRBJ2-2	TRBD2	CASSLLAGVTGELFF	TGTGCCAGCAGCTTACTAGCGGGAGTCACCGGGGAGCTGTTTTTT
once	TRBV15	TRBJ2-3	NA	CATSRGGSGSTDTQYF	TGTGCCACCAGCAGAGGTGGCAGCGGCAGCACAGATACGCAGTATTTT
few	TRBV2	TRBJ1-5	NA	CASSFTGTGNQPQHF	TGTGCCAGCAGTTTTACAGGTACGGGCAATCAGCCCCAGCATTTT
once	TRBV9	TRBJ2-2	TRBD2	CASSAHPRLAGDTGELFF	TGTGCCAGCAGCGCTCATCCCCGACTAGCGGGAGACACCGGGGAGCTGTTTTTT
NA	TRBV6-5	TRBJ2-3	TRBD1	CASRVDRGRTDTQYF	TGTGCCAGCAGGGTTGACAGGGGGCGCACAGATACGCAGTATTTT
NA	TRBV24-1	TRBJ1-2	TRBD1	CATSDTTGDYGYTF	TGTGCCACCAGTGATACGACAGGGGACTATGGCTACACCTTC
NA	TRBV27	TRBJ2-7	TRBD2	CASSPHPGLAGVHYEQYF	TGTGCCAGCAGTCCCCATCCGGGACTAGCGGGAGTTCATTACGAGCAGTACTTC
once	TRBV19	TRBJ2-7	TRBD2	CASSRTGGEQYF	TGTGCCAGTAGTCGCACCGGGGGGGAGCAGTACTTC
NA	TRBV4-1	TRBJ2-2	NA	CASSQPKQGWELFF	TGCGCCAGCAGCCAACCAAAACAGGGTTGGGAGCTGTTTTTT
once	TRBV7-2	TRBJ2-5	NA	CASREGHEETQYF	TGTGCCAGCAGGGAAGGACACGAAGAGACCCAGTACTTC
NA	TRBV19	TRBJ2-7	TRBD2	CASSIKGGGHSYEQYF	TGTGCCAGTAGTATAAAGGGCGGGGGGCACTCCTACGAGCAGTACTTC
NA	TRBV14	TRBJ2-2	NA	CASSQILGATGELFF	TGTGCCAGCAGCCAAATCCTCGGTGCCACCGGGGAGCTGTTTTTT
NA	TRBV28	TRBJ2-3	TRBD2	CASREGTSGRPDTQYF	TGTGCCAGCAGAGAGGGGACTAGCGGGAGGCCCGATACGCAGTATTTT
NA	TRBV19	TRBJ1-1	TRBD1	CASSNRGFEAFF	TGTGCCAGTAGTAACAGGGGATTTGAAGCTTTCTTT
NA	TRBV20-1	TRBJ2-5	TRBD1	CSASFPTGDWGETQYF	TGCAGTGCTAGTTTTCCAACAGGGGATTGGGGTGAGACCCAGTACTTC
NA	TRBV2	TRBJ2-1	TRBD2	CASSELAASYNEQFF	TGTGCCAGCAGTGAACTAGCGGCATCCTACAATGAGCAGTTCTTC
NA	TRBV11-2	TRBJ2-3	TRBD2	CASSLLLAGTDTQYF	TGTGCCAGCAGCTTATTACTAGCGGGAACAGATACGCAGTATTTT
NA	TRBV20-1	TRBJ1-2	NA	CSASRTGSGYGYTF	TGCAGTGCTAGTCGTACAGGATCTGGCTATGGCTACACCTTC
NA	TRBV18	TRBJ1-4	NA	CASSSVSKATNEKLFF	TGTGCCAGCTCATCGGTCTCTAAAGCAACTAATGAAAAACTGTTTTTT
NA	TRBV4-1	TRBJ2-7	TRBD2	CASSPRAGETSYEQYF	TGCGCCAGCAGCCCGAGGGCGGGAGAGACCTCCTACGAGCAGTACTTC
NA	TRBV6-2/TRBV6-3	TRBJ2-1	TRBD2	CASSSDFSSGFYNEQFF	TGTGCCAGCAGTTCCGATTTTAGTAGCGGGTTTTACAATGAGCAGTTCTTC
NA	TRBV21-1	TRBJ2-6	NA	CASSKVRGHGANVLTF	TGTGCCAGCAGCAAGGTTAGGGGGCATGGGGCCAACGTCCTGACTTTC
NA	TRBV9	TRBJ1-1	TRBD1	CASSFRQGVNTEAFF	TGTGCCAGCAGCTTTAGACAGGGAGTGAACACTGAAGCTTTCTTT
NA	TRBV29-1	TRBJ2-7	TRBD1	CSAGDRGTYEQYF	TGCAGCGCGGGGGACAGGGGAACCTACGAGCAGTACTTC
NA	TRBV5-4	TRBJ1-2	NA	CASSIEQPDYGYTF	TGTGCCAGCAGCATCGAACAGCCCGACTATGGCTACACCTTC
NA	TRBV3-1/TRBV3-2	TRBJ2-1	TRBD2	CASSQVSSGHNEQFF	TGTGCCAGCAGCCAAGTTTCTAGCGGACACAATGAGCAGTTCTTC
NA	TRBV30	TRBJ2-5	NA	CAWNRRTAQETQYF	TGTGCCTGGAATAGAAGGACAGCGCAAGAGACCCAGTACTTC
NA	TRBV4-2	TRBJ2-2	NA	CASSPIRTGELFF	TGTGCCAGCAGCCCTATAAGAACCGGGGAGCTGTTTTTT
NA	TRBV11-3	TRBJ2-1	NA	CASSFQVNEQFF	TGTGCCAGCAGCTTTCAGGTCAATGAGCAGTTCTTC
few	TRBV19	TRBJ1-2	NA	CASSMGAGGYTF	TGTGCCAGTAGTATGGGGGCTGGCGGCTACACCTTC
NA	TRBV5-1	TRBJ2-1	TRBD2	CASSLKQWTSGRNEQFF	TGCGCCAGCAGCTTGAAACAGTGGACTAGCGGGAGGAATGAGCAGTTCTTC
many	TRBV7-9	TRBJ1-2	NA	CASERNTGGYTF	TGTGCCAGCGAGAGGAACACGGGAGGCTACACCTTC
NA	TRBV10-3	TRBJ1-5	NA	CAISGGQANQPQHF	TGTGCCATCAGTGGTGGGCAGGCCAATCAGCCCCAGCATTTT
few	TRBV9	TRBJ1-1	NA	CASSRGGRSRTEAFF	TGTGCCAGCAGTCGGGGTGGTCGGTCGAGAACTGAAGCTTTCTTT
NA	TRBV3-1/TRBV3-2	TRBJ1-2	TRBD1	CASSPPRGPAGYTF	TGTGCCAGCAGCCCACCCAGGGGGCCGGCGGGCTACACCTTC
NA	TRBV25-1	TRBJ2-1	NA	CASSEGQGRDNEQFF	TGTGCCAGCAGTGAAGGCCAGGGAAGGGACAATGAGCAGTTCTTC
NA	TRBV5-4	TRBJ2-1	TRBD2	CAGSGREYNEQFF	TGTGCCGGTAGCGGGAGGGAATACAATGAGCAGTTCTTC
NA	TRBV7-2	TRBJ2-7	TRBD2	CASSFTSGDSSYEQYF	TGTGCCAGCAGCTTTACAAGCGGGGATAGCTCCTACGAGCAGTACTTC